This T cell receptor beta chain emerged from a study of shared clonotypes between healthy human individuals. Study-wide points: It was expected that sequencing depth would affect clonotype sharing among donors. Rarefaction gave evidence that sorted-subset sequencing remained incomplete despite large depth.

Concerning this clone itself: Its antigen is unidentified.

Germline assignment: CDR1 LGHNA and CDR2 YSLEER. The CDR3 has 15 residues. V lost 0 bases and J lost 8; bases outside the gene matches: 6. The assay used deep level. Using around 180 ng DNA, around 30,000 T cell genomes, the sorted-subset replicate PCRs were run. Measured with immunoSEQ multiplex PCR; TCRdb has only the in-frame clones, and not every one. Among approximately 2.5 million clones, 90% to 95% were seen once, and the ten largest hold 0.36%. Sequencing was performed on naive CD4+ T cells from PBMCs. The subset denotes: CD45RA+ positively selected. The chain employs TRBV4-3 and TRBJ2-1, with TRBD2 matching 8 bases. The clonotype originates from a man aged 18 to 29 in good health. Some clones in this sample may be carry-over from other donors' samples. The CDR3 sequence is CASSQDTAREDEQFF. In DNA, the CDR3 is TGCGCCAGCAGCCAAGATACCGCGCGGGAGGATGAGCAGTTCTTC.